The TCR beta chain under discussion was sequenced for a study of blood T cell repertoires in COVID-19. About the study: PBMCs, B-cell-depleted T cells, or T cells were the source of the cDNA or gDNA that made up the material.

Per the authors' pipeline: Amplification of reference gene primers provided the estimated nucleated cell counts. Profiling relied on immunoSEQ multiplex PCR, and the TCRdb table lists in-frame clones only, not all of them. D and trimming come from the DNA, and the V and J calls and clone size come from that table. The table has 50,000 to 65,000 clones, roughly 76% seen once. CDR3 length: 15 residues. V lost 6 bases, J lost 4 bases, and 11 bases stayed unmatched. CDR1 and CDR2 (germline): LNHDA, SQIVND (reference sequence). The source is a woman in her sixties with acute or convalescent COVID-19. Material: peripheral blood. The V and J genes are TRBV19 and TRBJ1-2; 7 bases agree with TRBD1. CDR3 region: CASSPPPTGIYGYTF. For the CDR3, the DNA is TGTGCCAGTAGCCCCCCACCGACAGGGATCTATGGCTACACCTTC. The variable domain in full, completed from reference TRBV19 and TRBJ1-2, reads DGGITQSPKYLFRKEGQNVTLSCEQNLNHDAMYWYRQDPGQGLRLIYYSQIVNDFQKGDIAEGYSVSREKKESFPLTVTSAQKNPTAFYLCASSPPPTGIYGYTFGSGTRLTVV.